One sample yielded the 26 T cell receptor beta chains listed below, sequenced in a study of blood T cells in healthy people across ages. A second roughly 6 to 12 cycle PCR used barcoded and J-beta primers. One entry per CDR3 protein, called by TCRdb with MiXCR from the 5' RACE reads. The sample records 1,500,000 or so distinct CDR3 sequences, roughly 59% being singletons. Sample: blood. The receptors shown here come from a man aged 18 to 30 in good health.

This chain links TRBV2 with TRBJ2-7, with TRBD1 matching 7 bases. The germline CDR1 and CDR2 sequences are SNHLY and FYNNEI. The CDR3 sequence is 16 residues long. With V trimmed by 3 bases and J by 7 bases, 15 bases remained unmatched. The CDR3 region is CASSETDRVPYNEQYF. The CDR3 DNA sequence: TGTGCCAGCAGTGAGACCGACAGGGTGCCCTACAATGAGCAGTACTTC.

This clonotype was observed a single time. One base away lies a much larger clone, so this may be a sequencing read error. The chain carries TRBV4-2 and TRBJ2-1; maybe TRBD2 (6 bases). The CDR3 has 16 residues. CDR1 is LGHNA and CDR2 is YNFKEQ in the germline V gene. Trimming removed 2 bases at V and 7 bases at J, with 18 bases between. CDR3 nucleotides: TGTGCCAGCAGCCAATCGACTGGCGGGGAAGGGAATGAGCAGTTCTTC. This translates into CASSQSTGGEGNEQFF.

The chain employs TRBV4-1 and TRBJ1-2; D is perhaps TRBD1 (5 bases). The CDR3 length is 14 residues. The V end was cut by 0 bases, the J end by 2 bases, with 7 bases between. The V gene's germline CDR1 is MGHRA and CDR2 YSYEKL. The CDR3 spells CASSQEEGNYGYTF. As DNA, the CDR3 is TGCGCCAGCAGCCAAGAGGAGGGGAACTATGGCTACACCTTC.

The rearrangement links TRBV20-1 to TRBJ2-7; 11 bases are shared with TRBD1. The V gene's germline CDR1 is DFQATT and CDR2 SNEGSKA (reference sequence). V lost 5 bases, J lost 3 bases, and 9 bases stayed unmatched. The CDR3 has 15 residues. The CDR3 region has the DNA TGCAGTGCTGGGATTCCGGGACAGGGGGACTACGAGCAGTACTTC. Protein sequence: CSAGIPGQGDYEQYF.

This sequence joins TRBV20-1 and TRBJ1-4; a weak D match, TRBD1 (5 bases). Germline assignment: CDR1 DFQATT and CDR2 SNEGSKA (reference sequence). The V and J ends lost 6 bases and 0 bases respectively, with 14 bases between them. This CDR3 is 15 amino acids long. DNA for the CDR3: TGCAGTGCCGCCGAGACAGCTGCAACTAATGAAAAACTGTTTTTT. It yields the protein CSAAETAATNEKLFF.

V usage is TRBV7-9 and J usage is TRBJ1-2, with D uncertain. Germline CDR1 is SEHNR and CDR2 is FQNEAQ (reference sequence). V lost 8 bases and J lost 5, with 12 bases in between. The CDR3 extends over 12 amino acids. CDR3 sequence reads: CASEIRKYGYTF. CDR3 bases: TGTGCCAGCGAGATTAGAAAGTATGGCTACACCTTC.

This chain joins TRBV10-3 and TRBJ1-1; D gene ambiguous. Germline-derived CDR1 and CDR2 are ENHRY and SYGVKD. The germline V and J ends were trimmed by 1 base and 2 bases, with 11 bases remaining between them. The length of the CDR3 is 15 residues. CDR3 nucleotide sequence: TGTGCCATCAGTGAGTTGCTACTAATCAACACTGAAGCTTTCTTT. Translated, it gives CAISELLLINTEAFF.

The chain joins TRBV7-8 to TRBJ2-1, with 8 bases fitting TRBD1. Germline-derived CDR1 and CDR2 are SGHVS and FQNEAQ. This CDR3 contains 13 residues. V was clipped by 5 bases and J by 9 bases; unmatched bases: 6. CDR3 loop: CASSRDRSIEQFF. CDR3 nucleotides: TGTGCCAGCAGCCGGGACAGGTCGATTGAGCAGTTCTTC.

V usage is TRBV6-5 and J usage is TRBJ2-5, with 9 bases identical to TRBD2. The J segment lost 13 bases and the V segment lost 2 bases, leaving 8 bases of the junction unmatched. CDR3 length: 13 amino acids. Germline V gives CDR1 MNHEY, CDR2 SVGAGI. The CDR3 nucleotides read TGTGCCAGCAGTTACACTTCACCGGGACTAGCGTACTTC. It specifies CASSYTSPGLAYF.

The chain recombines TRBV6-2 or TRBV6-3 with TRBJ2-1; 8 bases match TRBD2. The CDR3 is made up of 18 amino acids. Germline CDR1 is MNHEY and CDR2 is SVGEGT. Trimming removed 6 bases from V and 4 bases from J; junction bases left unmatched: 17. The CDR3 sequence: CASRTPRGGQGQYNEQFF. In nucleotides, the CDR3 is TGTGCCAGCAGAACCCCTCGGGGGGGGCAGGGTCAGTACAATGAGCAGTTCTTC.

This chain joins TRBV6-6 and TRBJ1-1; D might be TRBD1 (6 bases). The CDR3 consists of 16 residues. Germline assignment: CDR1 MNHNY and CDR2 SVGAGI (reference sequence). Trimming shortened V by 0 bases and J by 1 base, and 12 bases separated the two germline ends. CDR3 sequence reads: CASSYSIAQGNTEAFF. The CDR3 DNA reads as TGTGCCAGCAGTTACTCGATAGCACAGGGGAACACTGAAGCTTTCTTT.

The V gene is TRBV20-1, the J gene TRBJ2-7; D is ambiguous. The CDR3 covers 13 residues. Looked up from germline, CDR1 is DFQATT and CDR2 is SNEGSKA (reference sequence). The V gene lost 1 base and the J gene lost 4 bases, with 11 bases spanning the gap. The CDR3 DNA reads TGCAGTGCTAGAGTGGCAACGAAATACGAGCAGTACTTC. It yields the protein CSARVATKYEQYF.

This clonotype was counted a few times. The chain uses TRBV6-2 or TRBV6-3 and TRBJ2-4; no firm D call. V was trimmed by 2 bases and J by 5 bases, leaving 4 bases between them. This CDR3 is built from 12 residues. Germline V gene sequence: CDR1 MNHEY, CDR2 SVGEGT. DNA of the CDR3: TGTGCCAGCAGTTACAGGGAAAACATTCAGTACTTC. Its protein is CASSYRENIQYF.

The gene calls are TRBV27 and TRBJ2-7; TRBD1 aligns across 7 bases. This CDR3 comprises 16 residues. Germline V CDR1 and CDR2: MNHEY, SMNVEV (reference sequence). The junction had 14 bases not matched to a gene; V was cut back by 7 bases and J by 2 bases. The CDR3 DNA sequence: TGTGCCAGCAAGTTCCGGTCTTCTGGGACAGCCTACGAGCAGTACTTC. Translating gives CASKFRSSGTAYEQYF.

This clonotype has only a few counts. The chain joins TRBV6-2 or TRBV6-3 to TRBJ2-7, with D tentatively TRBD1 (6 bases). The CDR3 has 12 amino acids. V lost 7 bases and J lost 5, with 12 bases in between. Germline CDR1 is MNHEY and CDR2 is SVGEGT. The CDR3 DNA reads TGTGCCAGCATGGCAGGGGCCAACGAGCAGTACTTC. Protein product: CASMAGANEQYF.

This clonotype was picked up a small number of times. The CDR3 nucleotides read TGTGCCAGCAGTGATCGGACAGTCGGTGAAAAACTGTTTTTT. It is translated as CASSDRTVGEKLFF. This chain connects TRBV25-1 to TRBJ1-4, with a tentative D call TRBD1 (6 bases). The V end was cut by 3 bases, the J end by 7 bases, with 12 bases between. Germline V gene sequence: CDR1 MGHDK, CDR2 SYGVNS. The CDR3 is 14 residues long.

This chain links TRBV20-1 with TRBJ2-3, with D unclear. Germline loops: CDR1 DFQATT, CDR2 SNEGSKA (reference sequence). With 1 base removed from V and 0 bases from J, the gap between germline ends came to 20 bases. This CDR3 has 18 residues. CDR3: CSARGSQKPTTSTDTQYF. The DNA of the CDR3 is TGCAGTGCTAGAGGGAGTCAGAAGCCAACTACAAGCACAGATACGCAGTATTTT.

This chain joins TRBV28 and TRBJ2-7; possible D gene TRBD2, 6 bases. CDR3 length equals 13 residues. Deletions cut 7 bases from V and 2 bases from J, with 12 bases between. CDR1 MDHEN and CDR2 SYDVKM come from the germline V gene. CDR3 sequence (DNA): TGTGCCAGCAACGGGGGTTCTACCTACGAGCAGTACTTC. Translating gives CASNGGSTYEQYF.

The CDR3 loop reads CASSLNGVRNTEAFF. The CDR3 DNA is TGTGCCAGCAGCTTGAACGGCGTGAGGAACACTGAAGCTTTCTTT. The rearrangement uses TRBV5-4 and TRBJ1-1, with D uncertain. There are 15 residues in the CDR3. The V end was cut by 1 base, the J end by 1 base, with 11 bases between. Looked up from germline, CDR1 is SGHNT and CDR2 is YYREEE (reference sequence).

The chain links TRBV20-1 to TRBJ2-5, with 8 bases lining up with TRBD1. The CDR3 is 15 residues long. Germline CDR1 DFQATT, CDR2 SNEGSKA (reference sequence). The junction had 10 bases not matched to a gene; V was cut back by 3 bases and J by 4 bases. The CDR3 region has the DNA TGCAGTGCTAGTGACCCCGGGACAGGAGGAGAGACCCAGTACTTC. It specifies CSASDPGTGGETQYF.

The chain combines TRBV7-9 with TRBJ2-7; TRBD2 matches at 9 bases. CDR3 length equals 16 residues. Germline-derived CDR1 and CDR2 are SEHNR and FQNEAQ (reference sequence). V gave up 5 bases and J gave up 3 bases; unmatched junction bases: 11. The DNA for the CDR3 is TGTGCCAGCAGCCCAAGGTCTAGCGGGGCCTACTACGAGCAGTACTTC. The encoded protein is CASSPRSSGAYYEQYF.

V and J are TRBV3-1 and TRBJ2-7; 8 bases map to TRBD1. Germline V gene data show CDR1 as LGHDT and CDR2 as YNNKEL (reference sequence). The CDR3 is 15 residues long. Unmatched junction bases numbered 9, after V lost 3 bases and J lost 5 bases. CDR3: CASSHGQGRVDEQYF. CDR3 DNA: TGTGCCAGCAGCCACGGACAGGGAAGGGTCGACGAGCAGTACTTC.

This clonotype was seen a few times. The rearrangement joins TRBV4-2 to TRBJ1-2, with D unclear. The germline V gene encodes CDR1 LGHNA and CDR2 YNFKEQ. This CDR3 is 15 amino acids long. V was shortened by 0 bases and J by 0 bases, with 8 bases between the two germline ends. The CDR3 sequence: CASSQDPQSNYGYTF. The CDR3 region has the DNA TGTGCCAGCAGCCAAGACCCCCAGTCTAACTATGGCTACACCTTC.

The chain uses TRBV6-2 or TRBV6-3 and TRBJ2-1; D remains unclear. Trimming pared 1 base from V and 9 bases from J, leaving 7 bases between. The CDR3 totals 12 residues. Germline CDR1 MNHEY, CDR2 SVGEGT. In nucleotides, the CDR3 is TGTGCCAGCAGTTACTTTGTCGCTGAGCAGTTCTTC. Translation: CASSYFVAEQFF.

The V call is TRBV18, the J call TRBJ2-7; 8 positions match TRBD1. The CDR3 covers 15 residues. Germline trimming cut 3 bases from V and 2 bases from J; bases unmatched to any gene: 6. The germline CDR1 and CDR2 sequences are KGHSH and LQKENI. The CDR3 bases are TGTGCCAGCTCACCGCCCGGGACAGGAACCTACGAGCAGTACTTC. Translation gives CASSPPGTGTYEQYF.

The V and J genes are TRBV4-1 and TRBJ2-3; 9 bases fit TRBD2. CDR1 is MGHRA and CDR2 is YSYEKL in the germline V gene. CDR3 length: 17 amino acids. J lost 6 bases, V lost 1 base, and 11 bases had no gene match. The CDR3 protein is CASSQALRGGQADTQYF. The CDR3 coding sequence is TGCGCCAGCAGCCAAGCGTTGCGGGGGGGCCAGGCGGATACGCAGTATTTT.